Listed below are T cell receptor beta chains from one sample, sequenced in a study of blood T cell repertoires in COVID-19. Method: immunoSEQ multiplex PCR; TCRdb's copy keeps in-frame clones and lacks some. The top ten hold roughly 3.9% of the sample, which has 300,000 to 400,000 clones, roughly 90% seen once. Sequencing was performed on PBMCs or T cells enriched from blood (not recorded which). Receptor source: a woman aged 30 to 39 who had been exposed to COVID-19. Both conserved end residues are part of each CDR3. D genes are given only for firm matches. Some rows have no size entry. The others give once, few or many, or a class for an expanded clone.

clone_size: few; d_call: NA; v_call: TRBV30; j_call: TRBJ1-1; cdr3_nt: TGTGCCTCCCGGAGATCAACTGAAGCTTTCTTT; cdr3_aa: CASRRSTEAFF
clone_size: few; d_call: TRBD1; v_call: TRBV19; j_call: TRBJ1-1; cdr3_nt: TGTGCCAGTAGCCCAGGATTAAACAGGGGCGAAGAAGCTTTCTTT; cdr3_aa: CASSPGLNRGEEAFF
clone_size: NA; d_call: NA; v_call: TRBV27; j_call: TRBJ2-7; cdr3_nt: TGTGCCAGCAGTTTAACCCCCGCCAGAGAGCAGTACTTC; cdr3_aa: CASSLTPAREQYF
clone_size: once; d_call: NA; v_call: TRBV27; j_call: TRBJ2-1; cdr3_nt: TGTGCCAGCAGTTTCGCGGGGCCCCCTACCAATGAGCAGTTCTTC; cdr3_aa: CASSFAGPPTNEQFF
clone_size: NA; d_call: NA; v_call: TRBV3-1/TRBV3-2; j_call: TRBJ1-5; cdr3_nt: TGTGCCAGCAGCCAAGACGGGGGGTTTCCGAGCAATCAGCCCCAGCATTTT; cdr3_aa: CASSQDGGFPSNQPQHF
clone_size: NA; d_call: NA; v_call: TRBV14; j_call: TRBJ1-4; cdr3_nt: TGTGCCAGCAGCCAATTTCAGGGTTTCAATGAAAAACTGTTTTTT; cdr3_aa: CASSQFQGFNEKLFF
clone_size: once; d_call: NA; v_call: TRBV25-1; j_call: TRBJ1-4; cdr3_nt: TGTGCCAGCAGTAGAGTGGAGGGGGAAAAACTGTTTTTT; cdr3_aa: CASSRVEGEKLFF
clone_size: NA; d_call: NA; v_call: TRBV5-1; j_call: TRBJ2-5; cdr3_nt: TGCGCCAGCAGCTATCAGGGTCAGGAGACCCAGTACTTC; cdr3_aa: CASSYQGQETQYF
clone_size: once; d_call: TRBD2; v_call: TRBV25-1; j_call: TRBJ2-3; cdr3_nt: TGTGCCAGCAGTGGATCGTGGACTAGAGGGTACACAGATACGCAGTATTTT; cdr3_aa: CASSGSWTRGYTDTQYF
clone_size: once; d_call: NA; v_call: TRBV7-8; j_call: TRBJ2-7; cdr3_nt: TGTGCCAGCAGCTTAGGAACCACGGGCGAGCAGTACTTC; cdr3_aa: CASSLGTTGEQYF
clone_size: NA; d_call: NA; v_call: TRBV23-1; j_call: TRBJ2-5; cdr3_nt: TGCGCCAGCAGTCTCCGGACAAGCTATCAAGAGACCCAGTACTTC; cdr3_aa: CASSLRTSYQETQYF
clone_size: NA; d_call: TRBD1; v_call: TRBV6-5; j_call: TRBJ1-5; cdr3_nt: TGTGCCAGCAGCCGTCGACAGGGGAGCAATCAGCCCCAGCATTTT; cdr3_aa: CASSRRQGSNQPQHF
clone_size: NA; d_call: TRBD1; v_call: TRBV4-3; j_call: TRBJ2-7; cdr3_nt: TGCGCCAGCAGCCAAGAACAGGGGTATAAGCAGTACTTC; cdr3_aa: CASSQEQGYKQYF
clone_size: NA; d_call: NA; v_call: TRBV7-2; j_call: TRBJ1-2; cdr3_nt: TGTGCCAGCAGCTTATTCGGGAAAACAGGGTATGGCTACACCTTC; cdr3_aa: CASSLFGKTGYGYTF
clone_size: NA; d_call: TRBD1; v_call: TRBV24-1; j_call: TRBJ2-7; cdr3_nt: TGTGCCACCAGTGATTGGCGGACAGGGAACTACGAGCAGTACTTC; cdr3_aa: CATSDWRTGNYEQYF